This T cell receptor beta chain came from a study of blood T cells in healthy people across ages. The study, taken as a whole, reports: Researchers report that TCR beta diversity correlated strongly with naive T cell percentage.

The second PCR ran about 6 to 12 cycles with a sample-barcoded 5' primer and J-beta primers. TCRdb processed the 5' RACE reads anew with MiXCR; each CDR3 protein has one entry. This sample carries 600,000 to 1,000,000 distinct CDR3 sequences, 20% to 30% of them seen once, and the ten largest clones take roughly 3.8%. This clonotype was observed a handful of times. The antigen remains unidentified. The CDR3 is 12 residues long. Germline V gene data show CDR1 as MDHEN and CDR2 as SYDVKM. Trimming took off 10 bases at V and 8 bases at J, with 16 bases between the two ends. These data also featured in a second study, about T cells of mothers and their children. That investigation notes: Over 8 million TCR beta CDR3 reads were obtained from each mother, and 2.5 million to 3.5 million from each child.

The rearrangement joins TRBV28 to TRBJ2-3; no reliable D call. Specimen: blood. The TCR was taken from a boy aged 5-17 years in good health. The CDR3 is CATGPEVGTQYF. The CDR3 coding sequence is TGTGCCACCGGGCCAGAAGTAGGTACGCAGTATTTT.